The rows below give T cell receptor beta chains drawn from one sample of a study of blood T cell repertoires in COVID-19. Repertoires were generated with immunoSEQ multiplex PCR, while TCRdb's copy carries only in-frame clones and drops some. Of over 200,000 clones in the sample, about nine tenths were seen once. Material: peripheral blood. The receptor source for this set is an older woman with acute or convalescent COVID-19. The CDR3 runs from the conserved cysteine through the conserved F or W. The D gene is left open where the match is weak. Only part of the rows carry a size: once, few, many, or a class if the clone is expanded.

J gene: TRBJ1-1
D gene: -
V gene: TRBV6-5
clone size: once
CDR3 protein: CASSRSGAEAFF
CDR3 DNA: TGTGCCAGCAGTAGATCAGGGGCTGAAGCTTTCTTT

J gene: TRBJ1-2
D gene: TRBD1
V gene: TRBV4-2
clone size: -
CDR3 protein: CASSQDDRAAAGYTF
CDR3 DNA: TGTGCCAGCAGCCAAGATGACAGGGCGGCGGCTGGCTACACCTTC

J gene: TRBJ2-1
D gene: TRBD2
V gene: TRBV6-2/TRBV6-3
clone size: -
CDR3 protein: CASSPSGGSSYNEQFF
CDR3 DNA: TGTGCCAGCAGCCCCAGCGGGGGCAGCTCCTACAATGAGCAGTTCTTC

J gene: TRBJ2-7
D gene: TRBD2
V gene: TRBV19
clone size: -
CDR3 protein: CASTEGLAGIYEQYF
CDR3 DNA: TGTGCCAGTACCGAAGGACTAGCGGGAATCTACGAGCAGTACTTC

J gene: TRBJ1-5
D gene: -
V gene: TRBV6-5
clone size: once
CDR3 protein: CASSYSGSNQPQHF
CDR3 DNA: TGTGCCAGCAGTTACTCCGGTAGCAATCAGCCCCAGCATTTT

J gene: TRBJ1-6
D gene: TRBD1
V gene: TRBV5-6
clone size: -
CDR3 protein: CASSSTGDANNSPLHF
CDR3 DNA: TGTGCCAGCAGCTCAACAGGGGACGCGAATAATTCACCCCTCCACTTT

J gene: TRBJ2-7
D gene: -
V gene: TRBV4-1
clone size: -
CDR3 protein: CASSQAGYEQYF
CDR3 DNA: TGCGCCAGCAGCCAAGCAGGGTATGAGCAGTACTTC

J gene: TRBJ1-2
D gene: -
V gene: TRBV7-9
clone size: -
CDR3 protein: CASSFPGDYGYTF
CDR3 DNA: TGTGCCAGCAGCTTTCCGGGGGACTATGGCTACACCTTC

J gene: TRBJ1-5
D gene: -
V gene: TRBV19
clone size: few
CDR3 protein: CATNDRQLYQPQHF
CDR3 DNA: TGTGCCACCAACGACCGACAGCTATATCAGCCCCAGCATTTT

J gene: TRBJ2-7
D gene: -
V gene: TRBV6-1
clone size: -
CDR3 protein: CASSEKEAIYSYEQYF
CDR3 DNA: TGTGCCAGCAGTGAAAAGGAGGCAATCTACTCCTACGAGCAGTACTTC

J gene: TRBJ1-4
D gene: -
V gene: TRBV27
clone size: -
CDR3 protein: CASSSLVMFEKLFF
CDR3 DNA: TGTGCCAGCAGTTCCTTAGTGATGTTTGAAAAACTGTTTTTT

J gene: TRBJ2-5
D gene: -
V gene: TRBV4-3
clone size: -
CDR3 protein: CASSWRAGPKEETQYF
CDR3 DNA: TGCGCCAGCAGTTGGAGGGCGGGCCCAAAGGAGGAGACCCAGTACTTC

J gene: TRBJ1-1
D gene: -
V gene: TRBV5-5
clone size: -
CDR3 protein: CASSWGLNTEAFF
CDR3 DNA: TGTGCCAGCAGCTGGGGCCTGAACACTGAAGCTTTCTTT

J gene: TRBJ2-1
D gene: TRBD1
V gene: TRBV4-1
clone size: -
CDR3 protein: CASSQPGTELYNEQFF
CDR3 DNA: TGCGCCAGCAGCCAACCCGGGACAGAGCTCTACAATGAGCAGTTCTTC

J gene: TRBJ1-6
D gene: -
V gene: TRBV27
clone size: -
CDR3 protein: CASSPRRSQENNSPLHF
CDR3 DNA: TGTGCCAGCAGCCCACGAAGGAGTCAAGAAAATAATTCACCCCTCCACTTT

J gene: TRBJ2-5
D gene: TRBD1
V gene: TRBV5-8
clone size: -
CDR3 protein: CASSLGQGAGQETQYF
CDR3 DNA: TGTGCCAGCAGCTTGGGACAGGGGGCCGGGCAAGAGACCCAGTACTTC

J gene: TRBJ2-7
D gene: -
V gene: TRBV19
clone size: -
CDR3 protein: CASIDSLSYEQYF
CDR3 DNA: TGTGCCAGCATAGACAGCCTTTCCTACGAGCAGTACTTC

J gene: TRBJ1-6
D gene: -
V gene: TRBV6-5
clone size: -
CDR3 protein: CASSPQRTENSPLHF
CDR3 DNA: TGTGCCAGCAGTCCTCAGCGGACGGAGAATTCACCCCTCCACTTT